Here is one T cell receptor beta chain with its context. The repertoire was sequenced with immunoSEQ multiplex PCR; TCRdb's copy has only in-frame clones and lacks some. The sample contains approximately 200,000 clones, approximately 84% of which appear only once. The data were obtained in a study of blood T cell repertoires in COVID-19. On the study more broadly: In each case, the material was cDNA or gDNA derived from T cells, B-cell-depleted T cells, or PBMCs.

The CDR3 loop spans 15 amino acids. Germline-derived CDR1 and CDR2 are SNHLY and FYNNEI. V was pared by 9 bases and J by 4 bases, with 10 bases of the junction left unmatched. The V gene is TRBV2, the J gene TRBJ1-1; 11 nucleotides align to TRBD1. Specimen: peripheral blood. The receptor comes from a human donor with acute or convalescent COVID-19. The donor label of this sample is uncertain. CDR3 loop: CASLRDRGYGTEAFF. CDR3 coding DNA: TGTGCCAGTCTTAGGGACAGGGGGTATGGCACTGAAGCTTTCTTT.